This passage covers 13 T cell receptor beta chains from one sample sequenced in a study of shared clonotypes between healthy human individuals. Assay used: immunoSEQ multiplex PCR; TCRdb lists only in-frame clones, some missing. There are 2 million to 2.5 million clones in the sample; 85% to 95% occur only once, and under 0.15% lies in the top ten. Sequenced sample: naive CD4+ T cells sorted from blood. Documented subset: CD45RA+ positively selected. These receptors came from a young man in good health.

The V call is TRBV5-1, the J call TRBJ1-1, with 11 bases identical to TRBD1. V shed 0 bases and J 4 bases; nucleotides not matched to a gene: 5. CDR3 length: 16 residues. Germline assignment: CDR1 SGHRS and CDR2 YFSETQ. The CDR3 nucleotides read TGCGCCAGCAGCTTGGGCCCGGGACAGGGGGTCACTGAAGCTTTCTTT. Encoded protein: CASSLGPGQGVTEAFF.

The chain links TRBV9 to TRBJ1-3, with a possible D match to TRBD1 (5 bases). Trimming removed 4 bases at V and 0 bases at J, with 11 bases between. The CDR3 runs to 15 residues. Germline V gene sequence: CDR1 SGDLS, CDR2 YYNGEE. The CDR3 sequence: CASSPSRASGNTIYF. CDR3 nucleotides: TGTGCCAGCAGCCCCAGCAGGGCCTCTGGAAACACCATATATTTT. Combining the CDR3 with reference TRBV9 and TRBJ1-3 gives the whole variable domain DSGVTQTPKHLITATGQRVTLRCSPRSGDLSVYWYQQSLDQGLQFLIQYYNGEERAKGNILERFSAQQFPDLHSELNLSSLELGDSALYFCASSPSRASGNTIYFGEGSWLTVV.

The chain combines TRBV7-2 with TRBJ2-7; tentative D call: TRBD1 (5 bases). Trimming removed 3 bases from V and 4 bases from J, with 16 bases in between. Germline V gene data show CDR1 as SGHTA and CDR2 as FQGNSA. The CDR3 has 15 amino acids. The CDR3 DNA reads TGTGCCAGCAGCTTCGACAGTCCAAAGGGATACGAGCAGTACTTC. This translates into CASSFDSPKGYEQYF.

The CDR3 spells CASSPYLAGDSNQPQHF. CDR3 DNA: TGTGCCAGTAGTCCGTACCTGGCAGGGGATAGCAATCAGCCCCAGCATTTT. The gene calls are TRBV19 and TRBJ1-5; a weak D match, TRBD1 (6 bases). In germline, CDR1 is LNHDA, CDR2 SQIVND (reference sequence). This CDR3 has 17 amino acids. V lost 5 bases and J 0 bases, leaving 17 bases between the germline ends.

This chain links TRBV7-9 with TRBJ2-7; D gene unclear. Trimming left V 1 base short and J 7 bases short, with 14 bases between. This CDR3 has 14 residues. Germline values: CDR1 SEHNR, CDR2 FQNEAQ (reference sequence). In nucleotides, the CDR3 is TGTGCCAGCAGCTTAGGACCGCCGGGTCGTGAGCAGTACTTC. It translates to CASSLGPPGREQYF.

The CDR3 DNA follows: TGTGCCAGCAGTTTACAGGGGGTCCGGCAGCCCCAGCATTTT. It codes for CASSLQGVRQPQHF. V is TRBV28 and J is TRBJ1-5; TRBD1 agrees at 7 bases. V shed 2 bases and J 7 bases; nucleotides not matched to a gene: 5. Germline CDR1 and CDR2: MDHEN and SYDVKM. The CDR3 spans 14 residues.

This clone was seen just once. The chain links TRBV11-2 to TRBJ2-7, with a weak D call TRBD2 (5 bases). The CDR3 consists of 15 residues. V was shortened by 5 bases and J by 1 base, with 15 bases between the two germline ends. Germline V CDR1 and CDR2: SGHAT, FQNNGV. The CDR3 is CASSTTGRQSYEQYF. DNA of the CDR3: TGTGCCAGCAGCACGACTGGGAGACAATCCTACGAGCAGTACTTC.

This sequence joins TRBV5-6 and TRBJ2-5; a weak D match, TRBD1 (6 bases). Germline CDR1 is SGHDT and CDR2 is YYEEEE. The CDR3 runs to 14 residues. The V and J ends lost 1 base and 1 base respectively, with 8 bases between them. CDR3 sequence: CASSLLQGQETQYF. CDR3 nucleotide sequence: TGTGCCAGCAGCTTGTTACAGGGCCAAGAGACCCAGTACTTC.

This clone was observed once. The V gene is TRBV6-1, the J gene TRBJ1-1; no firm D call. This CDR3 comprises 10 residues. Per the germline V gene, CDR1 is MNHNS and CDR2 is SASEGT. The V end was cut by 6 bases, the J end by 3 bases, with 2 bases between. The CDR3, as DNA: TGTGCCAGCAGGTACACTGAAGCTTTCTTT. Translation: CASRYTEAFF.

This chain connects TRBV5-4 to TRBJ1-3; 7 bases fit TRBD1. The CDR3 extends over 15 amino acids. After removal of 1 base from V and 4 bases from J, the junction contained 5 bases not matched to a gene. Germline V lookup: CDR1 SGHNT, CDR2 YYREEE (reference sequence). CDR3 bases: TGTGCCAGCAGCTTGACAGGGACAGTGGGAAACACCATATATTTT. Protein sequence: CASSLTGTVGNTIYF.

The chain carries TRBV6-5 and TRBJ2-7; 8 bases are a match to TRBD1. In germline, CDR1 is MNHEY, CDR2 SVGAGI. The CDR3 is 15 amino acids. Losses at the gene ends were 5 bases for V and 6 bases for J; bases not matched to a gene: 12. CDR3 loop: CASSRAGQGVPEQYF. CDR3 in DNA: TGTGCCAGCAGTCGGGCCGGACAGGGAGTTCCCGAGCAGTACTTC.

The V and J genes are TRBV4-1 and TRBJ1-3; possibly TRBD1 for D (6 bases). The germline V gene encodes CDR1 MGHRA and CDR2 YSYEKL. Trimming stripped 4 bases from V and 3 bases from J, with 10 bases between. This CDR3 contains 14 residues. The CDR3 loop reads CASSPRTDGNTIYF. The DNA for the CDR3 is TGCGCCAGCAGCCCACGGACAGATGGAAACACCATATATTTT.

This rearrangement joins TRBV6-1 to TRBJ2-7; D is possibly TRBD1 or TRBD2 (6 bases each). The V and J ends lost 6 bases and 1 base respectively, with 16 bases between them. This CDR3 is built from 15 residues. Germline loops: CDR1 MNHNS, CDR2 SASEGT. This CDR3 is CASRGGQGLSYEQYF. In nucleotides, the CDR3 is TGTGCCAGCAGAGGGGGGCAGGGTCTGTCCTACGAGCAGTACTTC.